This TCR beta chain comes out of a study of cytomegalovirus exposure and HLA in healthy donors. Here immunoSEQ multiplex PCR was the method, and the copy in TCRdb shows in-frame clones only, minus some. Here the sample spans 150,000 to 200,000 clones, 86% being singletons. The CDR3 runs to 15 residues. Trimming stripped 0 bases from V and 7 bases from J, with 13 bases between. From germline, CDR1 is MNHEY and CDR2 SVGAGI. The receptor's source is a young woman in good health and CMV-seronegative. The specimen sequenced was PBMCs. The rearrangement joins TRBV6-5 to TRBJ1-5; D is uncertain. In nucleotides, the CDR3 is TGTGCCAGCAGTTACTCGAAGGGAGCGGGGCAGCCCCAGCATTTT. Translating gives CASSYSKGAGQPQHF.